Each of the 15 T cell receptor beta chains below was sequenced from the same sample in a study of blood T cell repertoires in COVID-19. Assay used: immunoSEQ multiplex PCR; TCRdb lists only in-frame clones, some missing. The repertoire consists of about 59,000 clones, with around 79% occurring once and the leading ten covering roughly 3.2%. The sequenced material came from peripheral blood. These receptors all come from a man in his sixties with acute or convalescent COVID-19.

The V and J genes are TRBV10-3 and TRBJ1-2; perhaps TRBD1 as D (5 bases). The V gene lost 10 bases and the J gene lost 0 bases, with 18 bases spanning the gap. The germline gives CDR1 ENHRY, CDR2 SYGVKD. The CDR3 sequence is 15 residues long. The CDR3 DNA reads TGTGCCACTCTCGAACAGGCTGCCACTAACTATGGCTACACCTTC. Translation: CATLEQAATNYGYTF.

The CDR3 nucleotides read TGCGCCAGCAGCCCTGACCCAGGGAGGAACTATGGCTACACCTTC. It yields the protein CASSPDPGRNYGYTF. This chain links TRBV5-1 with TRBJ1-2, with D maybe TRBD1 (5 bases). CDR1 SGHRS and CDR2 YFSETQ come from the germline V gene. V was clipped by 4 bases and J by 2 bases, with 15 bases between them. This CDR3 has 15 amino acids.

This sequence joins TRBV5-4 and TRBJ2-5; TRBD1 agrees at 8 bases. CDR1 is SGHNT, CDR2 YYREEE, per germline (reference sequence). Trimming removed 0 bases from V and 3 bases from J; junction bases left unmatched: 1. The CDR3 extends over 14 amino acids. In nucleotides, the CDR3 is TGTGCCAGCAGCTTGGAGACAGGGGAAGAGACCCAGTACTTC. Translation gives CASSLETGEETQYF.

The gene calls are TRBV2 and TRBJ2-2; TRBD1 matches 8 bases. Germline values: CDR1 SNHLY, CDR2 FYNNEI. The CDR3 spans 14 residues. After removal of 8 bases from V and 1 base from J, the junction contained 3 bases not matched to a gene. As DNA, the CDR3 is TGTGCCAGCCGAGGGACAGGGAACACCGGGGAGCTGTTTTTT. Translated, it gives CASRGTGNTGELFF.

This chain joins TRBV10-3 and TRBJ1-1; D is unresolved. CDR3 length: 11 residues. V lost 2 bases to trimming and J lost 11 bases, with 9 bases between them. Germline V gives CDR1 ENHRY, CDR2 SYGVKD. Here the CDR3 reads CAISEPKSAFF. The CDR3 coding sequence is TGTGCCATCAGTGAGCCCAAGAGCGCTTTCTTT.

This clone occurred a few times. The chain joins TRBV18 to TRBJ1-5; D unresolved. The germline V gene encodes CDR1 KGHSH and CDR2 LQKENI. V was pared by 6 bases and J by 0 bases, with 18 bases between. The length of the CDR3 is 17 residues. DNA of the CDR3: TGTGCCAGCTCTCTAGACGGCAAATCTTATAGCAATCAGCCCCAGCATTTT. Translation: CASSLDGKSYSNQPQHF.

The chain is built from TRBV5-1 and TRBJ2-2, with D perhaps matching TRBD1 (5 bases). Trimming took off 0 bases at V and 3 bases at J, with 15 bases between the two ends. Per the germline V gene, CDR1 is SGHRS and CDR2 is YFSETQ. The CDR3 loop spans 17 amino acids. CDR3 loop: CASSLEPTVLDTGELFF. The CDR3 DNA reads TGCGCCAGCAGCTTGGAACCGACAGTCTTGGACACCGGGGAGCTGTTTTTT. The full variable domain, its missing parts supplied by reference TRBV5-1 and TRBJ2-2, is KAGVTQTPRYLIKTRGQQVTLSCSPISGHRSVSWYQQTPGQGLQFLFEYFSETQRNKGNFPGRFSGRQFSNSRSEMNVSTLELGDSALYLCASSLEPTVLDTGELFFGEGSRLTVL.

DNA of the CDR3: TGTGCCAGCAGTTACGTGGACAGTTATAGCAATCAGCCCCAGCATTTT. The encoded protein is CASSYVDSYSNQPQHF. The gene calls are TRBV6-6 and TRBJ1-5, with D possibly TRBD1 on 6 matching bases. This CDR3 has 16 residues. Germline CDR1 and CDR2: MNHNY and SVGAGI (reference sequence). V lost 2 bases and J 0 bases, leaving 11 bases between the germline ends.

V gene TRBV5-4 combines with J gene TRBJ2-2, with 7 bases that match TRBD1. J was trimmed by 3 bases and V by 4 bases; bases with no gene match: 12. Germline V gives CDR1 SGHNT, CDR2 YYREEE (reference sequence). The CDR3 sequence is 17 residues long. The CDR3 region is CASSRGNQGVHTGELFF. Written as DNA, the CDR3 is TGTGCCAGCAGCCGTGGTAATCAGGGGGTGCACACCGGGGAGCTGTTTTTT.

The chain links TRBV5-1 to TRBJ1-1; TRBD1 matches 10 bases. The germline V gene has CDR1 SGHRS and CDR2 YFSETQ. CDR3 size: 13 residues. With V trimmed by 4 bases and J by 5 bases, 2 bases remained unmatched. CDR3 sequence: CASSGDRGTEAFF. CDR3 coding DNA: TGCGCCAGCAGCGGGGACAGGGGAACTGAAGCTTTCTTT.

J is TRBJ1-6 and V is TRBV19; D perhaps matches TRBD1 (5 bases). CDR3 length: 15 amino acids. Germline CDR1 and CDR2: LNHDA and SQIVND (reference sequence). The V end was cut by 7 bases, the J end by 2 bases, with 12 bases between. For the CDR3, the DNA is TGTGCCAGTATGGATGGGACTGCCTATAATTCACCCCTCCACTTT. This codes for CASMDGTAYNSPLHF.

The J gene is TRBJ2-1, the V gene TRBV5-1, with a tentative D call TRBD2 (5 bases). Trimming removed 6 bases from V and 4 bases from J, with 14 bases in between. Germline CDR1 and CDR2: SGHRS and YFSETQ. CDR3 length: 14 amino acids. The CDR3 DNA reads TGCGCCAGCACGGCTAGCCCCCAATACAATGAGCAGTTCTTC. Translation: CASTASPQYNEQFF.

The rearrangement joins TRBV7-2 to TRBJ1-5; a possible D gene is TRBD1 (6 bases). The germline gives CDR1 SGHTA, CDR2 FQGNSA. Trimming removed 4 bases at V and 7 bases at J, with 11 bases between. The CDR3 runs 13 residues. Written as DNA, the CDR3 is TGTGCCAGCAGCTCCGGGGGGCGGCAGCCCCAGCATTTT. Translated, it gives CASSSGGRQPQHF.

This clone was detected a few times. The J gene is TRBJ1-4, the V gene TRBV10-3; 10 nucleotides match TRBD1. From germline, CDR1 is ENHRY and CDR2 SYGVKD. There are 18 residues in the CDR3. V lost 5 bases to trimming and J lost 0 bases; unmatched junction nucleotides: 9. The CDR3 DNA reads TGTGCCATCAGTCTAACCGGGACAGGGGTATCAACTAATGAAAAACTGTTTTTT. The encoded protein is CAISLTGTGVSTNEKLFF.

Here the CDR3 reads CASSKAGSLARMNTEAFF. The CDR3 region has the DNA TGTGCCAGCAGCAAAGCCGGGTCCCTAGCCCGCATGAACACTGAAGCTTTCTTT. V is TRBV5-8 and J is TRBJ1-1, with D unclear. The ends were cut back, 4 bases at V and 0 bases at J, with 22 bases in the middle. The CDR3 spans 18 residues. Germline values: CDR1 SGHTS, CDR2 YDEGEE.